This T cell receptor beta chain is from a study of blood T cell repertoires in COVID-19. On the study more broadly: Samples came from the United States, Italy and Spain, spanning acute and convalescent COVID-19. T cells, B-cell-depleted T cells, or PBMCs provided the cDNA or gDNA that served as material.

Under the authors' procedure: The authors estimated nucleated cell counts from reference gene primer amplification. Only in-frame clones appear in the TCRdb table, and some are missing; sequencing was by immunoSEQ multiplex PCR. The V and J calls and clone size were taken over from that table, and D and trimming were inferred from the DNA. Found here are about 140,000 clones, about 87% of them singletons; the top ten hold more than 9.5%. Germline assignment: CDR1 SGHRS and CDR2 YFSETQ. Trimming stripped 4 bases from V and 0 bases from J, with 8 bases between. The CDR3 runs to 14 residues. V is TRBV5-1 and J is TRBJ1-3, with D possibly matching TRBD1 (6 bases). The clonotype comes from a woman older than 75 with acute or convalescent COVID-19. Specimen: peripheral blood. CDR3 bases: TGCGCCAGCAGCGGGGGCACCTCTGGAAACACCATATATTTT. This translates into CASSGGTSGNTIYF.